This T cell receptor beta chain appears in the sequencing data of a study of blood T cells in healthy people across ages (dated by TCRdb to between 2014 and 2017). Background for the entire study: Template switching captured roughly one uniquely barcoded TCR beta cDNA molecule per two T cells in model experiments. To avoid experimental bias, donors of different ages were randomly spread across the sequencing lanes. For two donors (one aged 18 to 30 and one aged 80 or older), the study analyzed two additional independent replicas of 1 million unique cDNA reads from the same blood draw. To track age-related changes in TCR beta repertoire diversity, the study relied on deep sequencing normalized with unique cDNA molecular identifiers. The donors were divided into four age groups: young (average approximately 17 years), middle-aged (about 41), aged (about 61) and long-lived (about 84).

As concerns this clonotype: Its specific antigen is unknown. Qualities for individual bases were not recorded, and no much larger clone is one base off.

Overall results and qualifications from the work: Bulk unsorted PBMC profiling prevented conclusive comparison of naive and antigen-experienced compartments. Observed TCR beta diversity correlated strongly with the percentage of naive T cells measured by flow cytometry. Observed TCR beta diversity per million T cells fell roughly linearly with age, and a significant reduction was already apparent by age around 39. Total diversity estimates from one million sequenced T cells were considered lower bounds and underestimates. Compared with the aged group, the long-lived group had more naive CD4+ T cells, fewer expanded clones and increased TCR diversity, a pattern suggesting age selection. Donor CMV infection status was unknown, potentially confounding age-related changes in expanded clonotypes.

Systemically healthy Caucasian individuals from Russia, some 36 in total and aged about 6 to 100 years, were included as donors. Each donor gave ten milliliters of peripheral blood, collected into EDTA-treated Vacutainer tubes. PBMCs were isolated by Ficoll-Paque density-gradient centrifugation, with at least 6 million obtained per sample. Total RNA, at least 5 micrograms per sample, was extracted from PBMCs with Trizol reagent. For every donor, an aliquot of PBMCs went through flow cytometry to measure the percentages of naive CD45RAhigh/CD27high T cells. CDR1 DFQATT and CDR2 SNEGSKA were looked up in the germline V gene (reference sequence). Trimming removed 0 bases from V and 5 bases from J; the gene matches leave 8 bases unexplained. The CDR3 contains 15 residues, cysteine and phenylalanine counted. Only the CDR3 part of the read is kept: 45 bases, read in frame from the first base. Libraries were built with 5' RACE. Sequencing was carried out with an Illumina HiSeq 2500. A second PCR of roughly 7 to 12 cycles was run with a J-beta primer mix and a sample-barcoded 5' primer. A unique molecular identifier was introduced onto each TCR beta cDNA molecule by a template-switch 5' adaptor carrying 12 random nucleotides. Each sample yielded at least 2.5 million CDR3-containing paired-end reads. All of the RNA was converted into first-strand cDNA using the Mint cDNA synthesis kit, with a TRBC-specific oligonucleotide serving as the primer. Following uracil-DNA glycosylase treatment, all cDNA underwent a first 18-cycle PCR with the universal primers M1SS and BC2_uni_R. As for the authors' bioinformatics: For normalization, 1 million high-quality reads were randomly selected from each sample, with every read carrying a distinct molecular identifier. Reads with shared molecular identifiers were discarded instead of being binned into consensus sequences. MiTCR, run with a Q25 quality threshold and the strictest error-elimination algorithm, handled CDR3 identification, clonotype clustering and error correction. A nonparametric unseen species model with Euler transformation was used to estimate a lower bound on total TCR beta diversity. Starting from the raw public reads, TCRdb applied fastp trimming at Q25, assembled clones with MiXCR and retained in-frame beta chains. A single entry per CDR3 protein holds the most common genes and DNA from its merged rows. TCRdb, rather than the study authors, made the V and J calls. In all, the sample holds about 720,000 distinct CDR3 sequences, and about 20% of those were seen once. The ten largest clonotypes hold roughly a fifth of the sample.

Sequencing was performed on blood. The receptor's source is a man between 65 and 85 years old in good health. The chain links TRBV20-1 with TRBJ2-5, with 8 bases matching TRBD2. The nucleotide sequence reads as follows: TGCAGTGCTAGAGATCGAGGGACTAGGGGGGAGACCCAGTACTTC. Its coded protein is CSARDRGTRGETQYF.